This TCR beta chain was identified during a study of shared clonotypes between healthy human individuals. The protocol was immunoSEQ multiplex PCR, while the TCRdb copy is restricted to in-frame clones and leaves out a portion. The sample holds approximately 2.4 million clones; roughly 95% are singletons and the top ten take around 0.13%. CDR1 is LGHNA, CDR2 YSLEER, per germline. The length of the CDR3 is 14 residues. Trimming removed 0 bases from V and 9 bases from J, with 15 bases in between. This clonotype was obtained from a young man in good health. Sequenced sample: naive CD4+ T cells sorted from blood. Subset defined: CD45RA+ positively selected. The gene calls are TRBV4-3 and TRBJ2-7, with D perhaps given as TRBD1 or TRBD2 (5 bases each). The CDR3, as DNA: TGCGCCAGCAGCCAAGATCGTGGGACGCCCGGGCAGTACTTC. Translation: CASSQDRGTPGQYF.